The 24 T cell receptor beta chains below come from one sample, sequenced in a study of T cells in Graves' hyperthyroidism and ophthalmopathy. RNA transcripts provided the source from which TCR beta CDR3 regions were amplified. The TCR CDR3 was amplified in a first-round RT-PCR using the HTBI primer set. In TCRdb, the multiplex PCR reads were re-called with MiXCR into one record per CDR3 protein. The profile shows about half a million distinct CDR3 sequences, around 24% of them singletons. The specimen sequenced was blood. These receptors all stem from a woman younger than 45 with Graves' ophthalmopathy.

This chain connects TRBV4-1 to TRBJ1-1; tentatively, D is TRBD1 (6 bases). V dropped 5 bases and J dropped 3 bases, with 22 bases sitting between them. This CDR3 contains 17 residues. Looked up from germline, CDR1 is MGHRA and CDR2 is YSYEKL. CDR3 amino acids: CASSFRRVRGRDTEAFF. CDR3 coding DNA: TGCGCCAGCAGCTTCAGACGGGTTCGGGGGCGCGACACTGAAGCTTTCTTT.

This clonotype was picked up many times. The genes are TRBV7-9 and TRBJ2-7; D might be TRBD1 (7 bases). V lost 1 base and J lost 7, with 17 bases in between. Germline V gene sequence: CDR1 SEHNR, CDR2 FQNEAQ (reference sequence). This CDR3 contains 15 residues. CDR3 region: CASSLVPRGVEEQYF. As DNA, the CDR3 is TGTGCCAGCAGCTTAGTCCCCAGGGGGGTAGAAGAGCAGTACTTC.

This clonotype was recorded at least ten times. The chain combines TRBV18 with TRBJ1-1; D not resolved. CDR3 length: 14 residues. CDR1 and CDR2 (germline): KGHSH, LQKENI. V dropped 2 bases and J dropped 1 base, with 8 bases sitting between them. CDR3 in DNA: TGTGCCAGCTCACCAGGGGTGAAGAACACTGAAGCTTTCTTT. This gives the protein CASSPGVKNTEAFF. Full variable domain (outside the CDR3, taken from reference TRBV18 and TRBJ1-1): NAGVMQNPRHLVRRRGQEARLRCSPMKGHSHVYWYRQLPEEGLKFMVYLQKENIIDESGMPKERFSAEFPKEGPSILRIQQVVRGDSAAYFCASSPGVKNTEAFFGQGTRLTVV.

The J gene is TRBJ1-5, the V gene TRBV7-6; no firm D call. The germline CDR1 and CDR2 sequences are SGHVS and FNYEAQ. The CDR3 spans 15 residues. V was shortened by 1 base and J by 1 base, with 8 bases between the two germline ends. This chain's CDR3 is CASSLEGKSNQPQHF. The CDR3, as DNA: TGTGCCAGCAGCTTAGAAGGAAAAAGCAATCAGCCCCAGCATTTT.

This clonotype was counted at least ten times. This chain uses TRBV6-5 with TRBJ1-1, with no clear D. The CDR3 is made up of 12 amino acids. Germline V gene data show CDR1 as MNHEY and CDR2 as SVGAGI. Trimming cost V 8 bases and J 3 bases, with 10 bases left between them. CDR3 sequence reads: CASQREHTEAFF. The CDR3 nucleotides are TGTGCCAGCCAACGGGAACACACTGAAGCTTTCTTT.

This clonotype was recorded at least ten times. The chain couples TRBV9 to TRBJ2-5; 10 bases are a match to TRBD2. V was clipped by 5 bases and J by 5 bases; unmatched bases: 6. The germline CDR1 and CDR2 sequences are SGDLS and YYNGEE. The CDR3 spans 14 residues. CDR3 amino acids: CASSTSGEGETQYF. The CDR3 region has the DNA TGTGCCAGCAGTACTAGCGGGGAAGGGGAGACCCAGTACTTC.

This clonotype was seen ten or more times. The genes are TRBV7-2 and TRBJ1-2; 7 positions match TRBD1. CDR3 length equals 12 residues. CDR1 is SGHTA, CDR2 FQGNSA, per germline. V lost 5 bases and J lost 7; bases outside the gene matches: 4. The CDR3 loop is CASSIQGSGYTF. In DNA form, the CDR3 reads TGTGCCAGCAGCATACAGGGGTCTGGCTACACCTTC.

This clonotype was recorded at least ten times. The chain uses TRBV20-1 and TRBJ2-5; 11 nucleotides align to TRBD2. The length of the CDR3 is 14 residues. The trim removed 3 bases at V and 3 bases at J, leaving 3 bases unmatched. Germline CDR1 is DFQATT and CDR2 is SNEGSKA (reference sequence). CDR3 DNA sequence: TGCAGTGCTAGTCAACTAGCGGGGGAAGAGACCCAGTACTTC. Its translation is CSASQLAGEETQYF.

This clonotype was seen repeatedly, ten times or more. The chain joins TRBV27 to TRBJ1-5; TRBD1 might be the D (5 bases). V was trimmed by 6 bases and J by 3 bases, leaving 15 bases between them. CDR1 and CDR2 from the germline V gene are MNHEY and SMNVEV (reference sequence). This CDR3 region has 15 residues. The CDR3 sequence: CASRKREGFNQPQHF. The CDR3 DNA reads TGTGCCAGCAGAAAGAGGGAGGGGTTCAATCAGCCCCAGCATTTT.

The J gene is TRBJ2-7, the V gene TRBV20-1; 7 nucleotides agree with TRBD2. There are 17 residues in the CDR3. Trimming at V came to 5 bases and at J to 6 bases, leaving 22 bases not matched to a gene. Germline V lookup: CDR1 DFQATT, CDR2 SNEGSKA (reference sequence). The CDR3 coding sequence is TGCAGTGCTCGGCGGGGGAGTCAGGGACCCCCGATCGGCGAGCAGTACTTC. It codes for CSARRGSQGPPIGEQYF.

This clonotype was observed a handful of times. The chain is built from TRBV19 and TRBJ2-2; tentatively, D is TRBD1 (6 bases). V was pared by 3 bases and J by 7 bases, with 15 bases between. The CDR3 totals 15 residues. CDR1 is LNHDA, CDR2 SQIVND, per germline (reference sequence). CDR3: CASSIFNRDGGELFF. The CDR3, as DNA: TGTGCCAGTAGTATTTTCAACAGGGACGGCGGGGAGCTGTTTTTT. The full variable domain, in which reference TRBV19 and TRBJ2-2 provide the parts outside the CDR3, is DGGITQSPKYLFRKEGQNVTLSCEQNLNHDAMYWYRQDPGQGLRLIYYSQIVNDFQKGDIAEGYSVSREKKESFPLTVTSAQKNPTAFYLCASSIFNRDGGELFFGEGSRLTVL.

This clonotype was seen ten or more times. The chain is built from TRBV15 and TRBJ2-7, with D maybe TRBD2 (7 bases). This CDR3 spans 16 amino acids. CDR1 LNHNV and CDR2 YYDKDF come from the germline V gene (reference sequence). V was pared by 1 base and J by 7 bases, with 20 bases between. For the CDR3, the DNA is TGTGCCACCAGCAGAGGGTTTACGGGGGGCCAGAAAGAGCAGTACTTC. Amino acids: CATSRGFTGGQKEQYF.

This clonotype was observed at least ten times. This chain's CDR3 is CASSLSGRGGNQPQHF. The CDR3 region has the DNA TGTGCCAGCAGTTTATCGGGCAGGGGGGGCAATCAGCCCCAGCATTTT. The V gene is TRBV27, the J gene TRBJ1-5, with 7 nucleotides matching TRBD1. J was trimmed by 2 bases and V by 0 bases; bases with no gene match: 4. CDR3 length equals 16 residues. CDR1 MNHEY and CDR2 SMNVEV come from the germline V gene (reference sequence).

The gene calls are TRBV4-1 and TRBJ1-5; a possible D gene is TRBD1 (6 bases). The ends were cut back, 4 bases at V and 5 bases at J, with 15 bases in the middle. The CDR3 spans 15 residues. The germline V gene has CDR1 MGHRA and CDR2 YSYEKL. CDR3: CASSRHRVGDQPQHF. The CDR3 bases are TGCGCCAGCAGCCGCCACAGGGTGGGCGATCAGCCCCAGCATTTT.

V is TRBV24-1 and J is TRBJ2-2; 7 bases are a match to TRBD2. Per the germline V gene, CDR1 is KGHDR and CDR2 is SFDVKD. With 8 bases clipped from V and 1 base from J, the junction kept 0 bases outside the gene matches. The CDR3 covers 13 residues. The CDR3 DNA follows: TGTGCCACCAAGCGGGAGAACACCGGGGAGCTGTTTTTT. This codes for CATKRENTGELFF.

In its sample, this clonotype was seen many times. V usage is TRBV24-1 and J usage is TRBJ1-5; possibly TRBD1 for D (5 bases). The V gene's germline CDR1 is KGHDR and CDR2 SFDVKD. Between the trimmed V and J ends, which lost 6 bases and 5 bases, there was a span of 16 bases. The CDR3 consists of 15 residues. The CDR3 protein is CATSTGTGDYQPQHF. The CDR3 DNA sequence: TGTGCCACCAGTACCGGGACGGGAGATTATCAGCCCCAGCATTTT.

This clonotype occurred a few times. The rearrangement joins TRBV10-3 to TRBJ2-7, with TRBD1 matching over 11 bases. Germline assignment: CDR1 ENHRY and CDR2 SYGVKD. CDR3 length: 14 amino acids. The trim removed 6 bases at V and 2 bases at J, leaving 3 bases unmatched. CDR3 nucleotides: TGTGCCATCAGGGAGGACAGGGGGCCCTACGAGCAGTACTTC. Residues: CAIREDRGPYEQYF.

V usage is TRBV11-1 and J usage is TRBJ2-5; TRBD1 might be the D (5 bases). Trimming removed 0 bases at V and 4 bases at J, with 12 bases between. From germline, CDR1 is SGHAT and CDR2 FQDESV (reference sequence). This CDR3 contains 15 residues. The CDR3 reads CASSLAGRQGETQYF. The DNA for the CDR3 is TGTGCCAGCAGCTTAGCGGGCAGGCAGGGAGAGACCCAGTACTTC.

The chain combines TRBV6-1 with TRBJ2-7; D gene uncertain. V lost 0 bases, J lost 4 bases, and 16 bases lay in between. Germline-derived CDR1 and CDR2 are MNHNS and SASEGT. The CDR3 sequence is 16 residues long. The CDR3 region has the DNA TGTGCCAGCAGTGAAGCACCGGGCGGCGAGAAGTACGAGCAGTACTTC. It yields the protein CASSEAPGGEKYEQYF.

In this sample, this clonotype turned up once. CDR3 amino acids: CASSPLSGYGYTF. In DNA form, the CDR3 reads TGTGCCAGCAGCCCTTTATCGGGCTATGGCTACACCTTC. The chain employs TRBV12-3 or TRBV12-4 and TRBJ1-2; D gene ambiguous. Trimming pared 6 bases from V and 4 bases from J, leaving 12 bases between. The CDR3 is 13 residues long.

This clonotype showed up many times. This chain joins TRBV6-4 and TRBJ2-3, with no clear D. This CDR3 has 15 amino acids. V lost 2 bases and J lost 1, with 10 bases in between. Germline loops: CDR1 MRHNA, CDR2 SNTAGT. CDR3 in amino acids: CASSDGVGGTDTQYF. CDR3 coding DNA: TGTGCCAGCAGTGACGGGGTCGGTGGCACAGATACGCAGTATTTT.

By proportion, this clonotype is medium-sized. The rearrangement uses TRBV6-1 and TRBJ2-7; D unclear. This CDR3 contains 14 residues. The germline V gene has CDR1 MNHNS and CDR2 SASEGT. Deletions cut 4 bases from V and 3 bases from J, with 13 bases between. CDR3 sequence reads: CASSVDPDHYEQYF. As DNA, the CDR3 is TGTGCCAGCAGTGTCGACCCGGACCACTACGAGCAGTACTTC.

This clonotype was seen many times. CDR3 region: CASSSQGPEAFF. The CDR3 DNA reads TGTGCCAGCAGCTCCCAGGGGCCCGAAGCTTTCTTT. This chain links TRBV7-8 with TRBJ1-1, with D tentatively TRBD1 (6 bases). The CDR3 covers 12 residues. Per the germline V gene, CDR1 is SGHVS and CDR2 is FQNEAQ. V gave up 4 bases and J gave up 8 bases, with 11 bases separating them.

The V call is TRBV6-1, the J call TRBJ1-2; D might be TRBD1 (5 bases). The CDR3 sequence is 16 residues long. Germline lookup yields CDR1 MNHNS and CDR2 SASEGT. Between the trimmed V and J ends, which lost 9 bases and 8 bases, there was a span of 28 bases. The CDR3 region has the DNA TGTGCCAGTAAGGGGCGCTTTGGGGACGGCACCAAGGGCTACACCTTC. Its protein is CASKGRFGDGTKGYTF.